These 12 T cell receptor beta chains came from one sample sequenced in a study of metastatic and nonmetastatic thyroid tumors (dated by TCRdb to 2019 to 2021). Library preparation employed PCR. TCRdb lists the instrument as Illumina HiSeq 4000. TCRdb reworked the public reads: Q25 trimming with fastp, MiXCR clone assembly, productive beta chains retained. Across this sample there are approximately 90,000 clones, with 8% to 9.5% seen only once. The ten largest account for around 8.5% of the sample. None of the patients had been given any treatment before thyroid surgery. The sequenced sample consisted of blood. These receptors came from a female donor with papillary thyroid cancer or a benign thyroid nodule (not recorded which). Some clones in this sample may be carry-over from other donors' samples.

This clone appeared many times. The sample holds other DNA sequences that translate to the same CDR3. This chain connects TRBV5-1 to TRBJ1-6; D is ambiguous. The CDR3 is 12 residues long. Trimming shortened V by 5 bases and J by 10 bases, and 10 bases separated the two germline ends. CDR1 is SGHRS and CDR2 is YFSETQ in the germline V gene. The DNA for the CDR3 is TGCGCCAGCAGACGCGGGGTCTCACCCCTCCACTTT. Its protein is CASRRGVSPLHF.

This clone was seen many times. The rearrangement joins TRBV4-2 to TRBJ1-2, with a weak D call TRBD1 (6 bases). Trimming stripped 2 bases from V and 8 bases from J, with 12 bases between. The CDR3 has 13 residues. Looked up from germline, CDR1 is LGHNA and CDR2 is YNFKEQ. As DNA, the CDR3 is TGTGCCAGCAGCCAAAACAGGGCGTGGGGCTACACCTTC. Translation: CASSQNRAWGYTF.

This clone has at least ten counts. The chain couples TRBV2 to TRBJ1-3; no definite D call. Trimming took 5 bases from V and 0 from J, leaving 11 bases between them. This CDR3 contains 15 residues. The germline V gene encodes CDR1 SNHLY and CDR2 FYNNEI. The CDR3 bases are TGTGCCAGCAGTCTTTATGTAATCTCTGGAAACACCATATATTTT. This codes for CASSLYVISGNTIYF.

This chain joins TRBV20-1 and TRBJ1-1; D perhaps matches TRBD1 (5 bases). There are 14 residues in the CDR3. Looked up from germline, CDR1 is DFQATT and CDR2 is SNEGSKA (reference sequence). V dropped 0 bases and J dropped 5 bases, with 13 bases sitting between them. The CDR3 DNA is TGCAGTGCTAGAGACCCAGGGATTGGGACTGAAGCTTTCTTT. Residues: CSARDPGIGTEAFF.

As concerns this clone: This may stem from a read error, because a much larger clone lies one nucleotide away. This same CDR3 is encoded by further DNA sequences in the sample. The gene calls are TRBV13 and TRBJ2-1, with 10 positions matching TRBD2. The V segment lost 6 bases and the J segment 7 bases; nucleotides outside the gene matches: 6. Germline assignment: CDR1 PRHDT and CDR2 FYEKMQ (reference sequence). The CDR3 has 14 residues. The CDR3 coding sequence is TGTGCCAGCAGACGCAGAGCGGGGGGGAATGAGCAGTTCTTC. It codes for CASRRRAGGNEQFF.

This clone was detected many times. The chain couples TRBV15 to TRBJ2-4; no firm D call. Trimming stripped 4 bases from V and 9 bases from J, with 7 bases between. Germline loops: CDR1 LNHNV, CDR2 YYDKDF (reference sequence). CDR3 length: 11 residues. Here the CDR3 reads CATSTASIQYF. CDR3 sequence (DNA): TGTGCCACCAGCACAGCTTCCATTCAGTACTTC. Full variable domain (outside the CDR3, taken from reference TRBV15 and TRBJ2-4): DAMVIQNPRYQVTQFGKPVTLSCSQTLNHNVMYWYQQKSSQAPKLLFHYYDKDFNNEADTPDNFQSRRPNTSFCFLDIRSPGLGDTAMYLCATSTASIQYFGAGTRLSVL.

This clone has ten or more counts. V and J are TRBV7-9 and TRBJ2-7; D unclear. Trimming shortened V by 1 base and J by 3 bases, and 4 bases separated the two germline ends. The germline V gene encodes CDR1 SEHNR and CDR2 FQNEAQ (reference sequence). The CDR3 is 12 amino acids. CDR3 residues: CASSLGVYEQYF. The CDR3, as DNA: TGTGCCAGCAGCTTAGGGGTCTACGAGCAGTACTTC. The variable domain in full, with the rest retrieved from reference TRBV7-9 and TRBJ2-7, is DTGVSQNPRHKITKRGQNVTFRCDPISEHNRLYWYRQTLGQGPEFLTYFQNEAQLEKSRLLSDRFSAERPKGSFSTLEIQRTEQGDSAMYLCASSLGVYEQYFGPGTRLTVT.

This clone has at least ten counts. The V and J genes are TRBV2 and TRBJ2-5, with 12 bases aligning to TRBD2. The V gene's germline CDR1 is SNHLY and CDR2 FYNNEI. This CDR3 region has 15 residues. V lost 8 bases to trimming and J lost 3 bases; unmatched junction nucleotides: 7. The CDR3: CASPSWTSGEETQYF. In DNA, the CDR3 is TGTGCCAGCCCCAGCTGGACTAGCGGGGAAGAGACCCAGTACTTC.

Ten or more counts support this clone. The gene calls are TRBV28 and TRBJ1-4, with 7 bases lining up with TRBD1. The trim removed 5 bases at V and 8 bases at J, leaving 11 bases unmatched. The germline gives CDR1 MDHEN, CDR2 SYDVKM. The CDR3 covers 15 residues. CDR3 sequence (DNA): TGTGCCAGCAGTCCCCCGACAGGGAGATTGGAAAAACTGTTTTTT. Its protein is CASSPPTGRLEKLFF.

This clone was observed at least ten times. The V and J genes are TRBV6-1 and TRBJ2-4, with TRBD1 identical over 8 bases. Looked up from germline, CDR1 is MNHNS and CDR2 is SASEGT. V lost 6 bases to trimming and J lost 0 bases; unmatched junction nucleotides: 10. This CDR3 is built from 17 residues. The CDR3 DNA follows: TGTGCCAGCAGCAAGACGACAGGGGTCGAAGCCAAAAACATTCAGTACTTC. It yields the protein CASSKTTGVEAKNIQYF.

This clone was detected ten times or more. The chain couples TRBV30 to TRBJ1-1, with 7 bases matching TRBD1. CDR3 size: 14 residues. Germline-derived CDR1 and CDR2 are GTSNPN and SVGIG (reference sequence). The CDR3 DNA sequence: TGTGCTTTAACCTGGGACAGCCAGAACACTGAAGCTTTCTTT. Translating it yields CALTWDSQNTEAFF.

The genes are TRBV3-1 and TRBJ1-1; D possibly corresponds to TRBD1 (5 bases). Germline CDR1 reads LGHDT; CDR2 reads YNNKEL (reference sequence). The V end lost 4 bases, the J end lost 3 bases, and 12 bases lay between the germline ends. This CDR3 contains 14 residues. CDR3 nucleotides: TGTGCCAGCAGCCGGAACATAGGGGACACTGAAGCTTTCTTT. Translating it yields CASSRNIGDTEAFF.